This T cell receptor beta chain emerged from a study of a mutant IDH1 vaccine in newly diagnosed glioma. A remark on this clone: Its cognate antigen is unknown.

Time point given: week 47, end of study. Doses consisted of 300 ug of mutant IDH1 20-mer peptide each, paired with topical imiquimod. Each donor presented with a new WHO grade 3 or 4 astrocytoma that tested IDH1-mutant and showed ATRX loss. In germline, CDR1 is SQVTM, CDR2 ANQGSEA. Trimming pared 4 bases from V and 0 bases from J, leaving 7 bases between. This CDR3 region has 12 residues. This table comes from immunoSEQ multiplex PCR, and its TCRdb copy is limited to in-frame clones, with some not included. The data hold about 35,000 clones, with 85% to 90% observed a single time. The source was PBMCs, collected from a glioma patient whose treatment included an IDH1 peptide vaccine. The chain recombines TRBV29-1 with TRBJ2-7; D not resolved. The clonotype comes from a woman under 40 with glioma. The CDR3 sequence is CSVAQDSYEQYF. The DNA for the CDR3 is TGCAGCGTTGCCCAGGACTCCTACGAGCAGTACTTC.